A single sample gave rise to the 32 T cell receptor beta chains below, sequenced in a study of cytomegalovirus exposure and HLA in healthy donors. The primer mix had 60 Vbeta and 13 Jbeta primers. Generated by immunoSEQ multiplex PCR, the TCRdb table keeps only in-frame clones and is missing some. Of under 200,000 clones listed, 77% are singletons. Source material: PBMCs. These receptors were taken from a woman aged 35 to 49 in good health and CMV-seropositive.

This clone appeared a single time. The V and J genes are TRBV4-3 and TRBJ1-1; tentatively, D is TRBD1 (6 bases). The germline V and J ends were trimmed by 0 bases and 5 bases, with 13 bases remaining between them. This CDR3 is built from 15 residues. Germline assignment: CDR1 LGHNA and CDR2 YSLEER. CDR3 loop: CASSQEGGARTEAFF. The CDR3 bases are TGCGCCAGCAGCCAAGAGGGGGGGGCTCGGACTGAAGCTTTCTTT.

This chain links TRBV6-5 with TRBJ1-2; a weak D match, TRBD1 (6 bases). The germline V gene has CDR1 MNHEY and CDR2 SVGAGI. With 0 bases removed from V and 2 bases from J, the gap between germline ends came to 7 bases. The CDR3 has 14 amino acids. This CDR3 reads CASSYSDRNYGYTF. CDR3 DNA sequence: TGTGCCAGCAGTTACTCCGACAGGAACTATGGCTACACCTTC.

V and J are TRBV4-3 and TRBJ2-5; 14 bases align to TRBD2. The V gene's germline CDR1 is LGHNA and CDR2 YSLEER. This CDR3 comprises 17 residues. With 0 bases clipped from V and 2 bases from J, the junction kept 2 bases outside the gene matches. This CDR3 is CASSQEGLAGGQETQYF. CDR3 nucleotides: TGCGCCAGCAGCCAAGAAGGACTAGCGGGGGGTCAAGAGACCCAGTACTTC.

This clone was counted between two and nine times. The V gene is TRBV7-6, the J gene TRBJ2-1; 9 bases align to TRBD2. Trimming at V came to 3 bases and at J to 1 base, leaving 1 base not matched to a gene. CDR1 SGHVS and CDR2 FNYEAQ come from the germline V gene. The CDR3 is made up of 15 amino acids. This CDR3 reads CASSFLAGSYNEQFF. The CDR3 DNA reads as TGTGCCAGCAGCTTCCTAGCGGGATCCTACAATGAGCAGTTCTTC. The variable domain in full, completed from reference TRBV7-6 and TRBJ2-1, reads GAGVSQSPRYKVTKRGQDVALRCDPISGHVSLYWYRQALGQGPEFLTYFNYEAQQDKSGLPNDRFSAERPEGSISTLTIQRTEQRDSAMYRCASSFLAGSYNEQFFGPGTRLTVL.

This chain connects TRBV7-6 to TRBJ2-7; 10 positions agree with TRBD1. V was pared by 5 bases and J by 0 bases, with 7 bases of the junction left unmatched. This CDR3 region has 16 residues. CDR1 and CDR2 from the germline V gene are SGHVS and FNYEAQ. The CDR3 nucleotides read TGTGCCAGCAGCATACAAGGACAGGGGGTCTCCTACGAGCAGTACTTC. It specifies CASSIQGQGVSYEQYF.

The chain couples TRBV7-9 to TRBJ2-7; D unclear. V was clipped by 3 bases and J by 2 bases, with 17 bases between them. Germline CDR1 is SEHNR and CDR2 is FQNEAQ (reference sequence). This CDR3 has 16 amino acids. This CDR3 is CASSFVMLGSAYEQYF. The CDR3 DNA reads TGTGCCAGCAGCTTCGTTATGCTGGGCTCAGCCTACGAGCAGTACTTC.

The rearrangement links TRBV18 to TRBJ2-7, with 8 positions matching TRBD2. The trim removed 6 bases at V and 6 bases at J, leaving 4 bases unmatched. The CDR3 runs 12 residues. CDR1 is KGHSH, CDR2 LQKENI, per germline. The chain's CDR3 is CASSRTSIEQYF. DNA for the CDR3: TGTGCCAGCTCGCGGACTAGCATCGAGCAGTACTTC.

This clone has just a few counts. The genes are TRBV5-1 and TRBJ1-2, with 9 bases lining up with TRBD1. The CDR3 spans 13 residues. Germline-derived CDR1 and CDR2 are SGHRS and YFSETQ. With 3 bases clipped from V and 3 bases from J, the junction kept 0 bases outside the gene matches. CDR3 DNA sequence: TGCGCCAGCAGCTGGGACAGGGACTATGGCTACACCTTC. Translation gives CASSWDRDYGYTF.

As for this clone: One junction end does not reproduce the germline sequence, and a read error may be involved. J is TRBJ1-6 and V is TRBV2; perhaps TRBD1 as D (5 bases). This CDR3 has 14 residues. Germline V gene sequence: CDR1 SNHLY, CDR2 FYNNEI. This CDR3 reads CVSSGGGLDSPLHF. CDR3 nucleotide sequence: TGTGTCAGCAGTGGGGGAGGGCTTGATTCACCCCTCCACTTT.

This clone came up a few times. V and J are TRBV9 and TRBJ1-1; D ambiguous. Trimming removed 3 bases from V and 1 base from J, with 10 bases in between. The CDR3 sequence is 14 residues long. Germline assignment: CDR1 SGDLS and CDR2 YYNGEE. The CDR3 sequence is CASSAGSGNTEAFF. The DNA for the CDR3 is TGTGCCAGCAGCGCGGGGTCGGGGAACACTGAAGCTTTCTTT.

The gene calls are TRBV27 and TRBJ1-1; D not certain. The CDR3 contains 14 residues. CDR1 and CDR2 (germline): MNHEY, SMNVEV (reference sequence). Trimming left V 2 bases short and J 2 bases short, with 9 bases between. CDR3 sequence: CASSLEQRNTEAFF. CDR3 in DNA: TGTGCCAGCAGTTTAGAACAGAGAAACACTGAAGCTTTCTTT.

V and J are TRBV5-4 and TRBJ1-2, with 7 bases identical to TRBD1. The germline V gene encodes CDR1 SGHNT and CDR2 YYREEE (reference sequence). This CDR3 has 13 residues. The J segment lost 5 bases and the V segment lost 4 bases, leaving 5 bases of the junction unmatched. The chain's CDR3 is CASSPTGYYGYTF. The DNA for the CDR3 is TGTGCCAGCAGCCCGACAGGGTATTATGGCTACACCTTC.

This clone has just a few counts. The chain combines TRBV19 with TRBJ1-5, with D possibly being TRBD1 (6 bases). This CDR3 comprises 15 residues. CDR1 is LNHDA and CDR2 is SQIVND in the germline V gene (reference sequence). V was cut by 7 bases and J by 0 bases, with 13 bases left in between. Written as DNA, the CDR3 is TGTGCCAGTACCCCGGGACACGATAGCAATCAGCCCCAGCATTTT. It specifies CASTPGHDSNQPQHF.

The gene calls are TRBV4-1 and TRBJ2-3; TRBD2 might be the D (7 bases). Germline V lookup: CDR1 MGHRA, CDR2 YSYEKL. The CDR3 is 16 amino acids. Trimming removed 1 base from V and 3 bases from J, with 14 bases in between. The CDR3 loop reads CASSQGGGGATDTQYF. The CDR3 nucleotides are TGCGCCAGCAGCCAAGGCGGTGGGGGGGCGACAGATACGCAGTATTTT.

The chain joins TRBV5-4 to TRBJ1-1; TRBD1 aligns across 7 bases. V lost 0 bases and J lost 3; bases outside the gene matches: 2. CDR3 size: 14 residues. Germline loops: CDR1 SGHNT, CDR2 YYREEE (reference sequence). CDR3 amino acids: CASSLVTGDTEAFF. CDR3 DNA: TGTGCCAGCAGCTTGGTTACAGGGGACACTGAAGCTTTCTTT.

The chain recombines TRBV2 with TRBJ2-7, with a possible D match to TRBD2 (6 bases). The CDR3 length is 14 residues. V was shortened by 6 bases and J by 4 bases, with 16 bases between the two germline ends. CDR1 is SNHLY, CDR2 FYNNEI, per germline. The CDR3: CASRRGAGGYEQYF. In nucleotides, the CDR3 is TGTGCCAGCAGGAGAGGAGCGGGCGGATACGAGCAGTACTTC.

In its sample, this clone was seen a few times. This chain joins TRBV7-2 and TRBJ1-3; no definite D call. The length of the CDR3 is 16 residues. Deletions cut 1 base from V and 3 bases from J, with 13 bases between. Germline-derived CDR1 and CDR2 are SGHTA and FQGNSA. CDR3 in DNA: TGTGCCAGCAGCTTAGACTTCGCAGGCTTTGGAAACACCATATATTTT. It specifies CASSLDFAGFGNTIYF.

The chain combines TRBV2 with TRBJ1-5, with 8 nucleotides matching TRBD1. In germline, CDR1 is SNHLY, CDR2 FYNNEI. The CDR3 runs to 15 residues. V was pared by 11 bases and J by 11 bases, with 20 bases of the junction left unmatched. CDR3 sequence: CASAPPDRGTRAQHF. DNA of the CDR3: TGTGCCTCAGCTCCCCCAGACAGGGGAACCCGGGCCCAGCATTTT.

The chain joins TRBV29-1 to TRBJ1-3; no reliable D call. Trimming stripped 1 base from V and 4 bases from J, with 8 bases between. The germline CDR1 and CDR2 sequences are SQVTM and ANQGSEA. There are 13 residues in the CDR3. CDR3 residues: CSVEGGSGNTIYF. The CDR3 DNA follows: TGCAGCGTTGAAGGAGGGTCAGGAAACACCATATATTTT. The entire variable domain, with the rest obtained from reference TRBV29-1 and TRBJ1-3, is as follows: SAVISQKPSRDICQRGTSLTIQCQVDSQVTMMFWYRQQPGQSLTLIATANQGSEATYESGFVIDKFPISRPNLTFSTLTVSNMSPEDSSIYLCSVEGGSGNTIYFGEGSWLTVV.

V and J are TRBV7-2 and TRBJ2-3; no clear D gene. V was cut by 6 bases and J by 5 bases, with 12 bases left in between. This CDR3 contains 13 residues. The germline V gene encodes CDR1 SGHTA and CDR2 FQGNSA. CDR3 nucleotide sequence: TGTGCCAGCAGTTCAGTTTTGCAAGATACGCAGTATTTT. Translating it yields CASSSVLQDTQYF.

In nucleotides, the CDR3 is TGCGCCAGCAGCCAAGAGACAGGGGCGACGGTTCGAAACACCATATATTTT. Translating gives CASSQETGATVRNTIYF. The chain has TRBV4-1 and TRBJ1-3; 8 bases align to TRBD1. Germline V gene data show CDR1 as MGHRA and CDR2 as YSYEKL. This CDR3 has 17 residues. V shed 0 bases, J shed 5 bases, and the junction held 9 bases outside the gene matches.

The chain links TRBV9 to TRBJ2-5, with a tentative D call TRBD2 (5 bases). The DNA matches TRBJ2-7 better at its end, which makes the J call doubtful. The CDR3 is 15 amino acids. Germline V gene data show CDR1 as SGDLS and CDR2 as YYNGEE. The CDR3 loop reads CASSVAGDSSYEQYF. CDR3 sequence (DNA): TGTGCCAGCAGCGTAGCCGGGGATAGCTCCTACGAGCAGTACTTC.

The chain is built from TRBV4-3 and TRBJ2-1; 11 nucleotides agree with TRBD2. Germline V lookup: CDR1 LGHNA, CDR2 YSLEER. This CDR3 has 18 residues. J was trimmed by 10 bases and V by 0 bases; bases with no gene match: 14. Here the CDR3 reads CASSQDRVGLAGGREQFF. CDR3 nucleotides: TGCGCCAGCAGCCAAGATCGGGTAGGGCTAGCGGGAGGCAGGGAGCAGTTCTTC.

This chain links TRBV30 with TRBJ1-2; 8 bases match TRBD1. V gave up 2 bases and J gave up 5 bases; unmatched junction bases: 10. This CDR3 has 15 residues. Germline CDR1 reads GTSNPN; CDR2 reads SVGIG (reference sequence). DNA of the CDR3: TGTGCCTGGAGTATCGCAGGGGGCGAGGGGTATGGCTACACCTTC. Encoded protein: CAWSIAGGEGYGYTF.

V gene TRBV7-2 combines with J gene TRBJ1-5; D perhaps matches TRBD1 (6 bases). The CDR3 totals 15 residues. V lost 6 bases and J 7 bases, leaving 19 bases between the germline ends. Germline lookup yields CDR1 SGHTA and CDR2 FQGNSA. Here the CDR3 reads CASRETGSSYQPQHF. Written as DNA, the CDR3 is TGTGCCAGCAGGGAAACAGGGTCCTCATACCAGCCCCAGCATTTT.

The DNA of the CDR3 is TGTGCCAGCAGTCAGAGCGGGGGGGTCTACAATGAGCAGTTCTTC. It specifies CASSQSGGVYNEQFF. This chain connects TRBV6-5 to TRBJ2-1; 10 bases are shared with TRBD2. V shed 5 bases and J 3 bases; nucleotides not matched to a gene: 4. Germline assignment: CDR1 MNHEY and CDR2 SVGAGI. The CDR3 has 15 amino acids.

This chain connects TRBV2 to TRBJ2-7, with TRBD1 identical over 10 bases. The V gene's germline CDR1 is SNHLY and CDR2 FYNNEI. The CDR3 sequence is 13 residues long. V dropped 9 bases and J dropped 6; count of bases not matched to a gene: 8. CDR3 coding DNA: TGTGCCAGGAGACAGGGGGCCGGGATCGAGCAGTACTTC. Its translation is CARRQGAGIEQYF.

The J gene is TRBJ1-5, the V gene TRBV5-6, with D tentatively TRBD1 (5 bases). Germline V lookup: CDR1 SGHDT, CDR2 YYEEEE. CDR3 size: 16 residues. Trimming cost V 0 bases and J 2 bases, with 12 bases left between them. The CDR3 loop is CASSLAGGSGNQPQHF. The CDR3 DNA reads TGTGCCAGCAGCTTGGCCGGGGGATCGGGCAATCAGCCCCAGCATTTT.

The V call is TRBV28, the J call TRBJ2-5, with 12 bases aligning to TRBD2. Germline V gene sequence: CDR1 MDHEN, CDR2 SYDVKM. Trimming removed 5 bases from V and 5 bases from J; junction bases left unmatched: 6. The CDR3 is made up of 15 amino acids. The CDR3 spells CASSSGTSGGETQYF. The DNA for the CDR3 is TGTGCCAGCAGTAGCGGAACTAGCGGGGGGGAGACCCAGTACTTC.

The chain has TRBV10-3 and TRBJ1-5; 7 nucleotides align to TRBD1. This CDR3 region has 14 residues. Germline assignment: CDR1 ENHRY and CDR2 SYGVKD. The V gene end was trimmed by 10 bases and the J gene end by 5 bases; junction bases not matched to a gene: 11. The CDR3 region has the DNA TGTGCCACCCGGGACAGTACTTCAGATCAGCCCCAGCATTTT. It specifies CATRDSTSDQPQHF.

The rearrangement joins TRBV19 to TRBJ1-1; 8 bases fit TRBD1. V was pared by 8 bases and J by 5 bases, with 4 bases of the junction left unmatched. CDR3 length equals 12 residues. The germline V gene encodes CDR1 LNHDA and CDR2 SQIVND (reference sequence). CDR3 in amino acids: CASWTGSTEAFF. The CDR3 DNA is TGTGCCAGTTGGACAGGGAGTACTGAAGCTTTCTTT.

The J gene is TRBJ2-5, the V gene TRBV11-3; TRBD2 is a possible D gene (5 bases). The J call may not be correct, given that the DNA end is closer to TRBJ2-7. CDR3 length: 15 residues. CDR1 is SGHNT, CDR2 YENEEA, per germline. The CDR3 DNA follows: TGTGCCAGCAGCTTAATACTTGCAGCGGCCTACGAGCAGTACTTC. Its protein is CASSLILAAAYEQYF.